This TCR beta chain was identified during a study of PD-1 blockade in classical Hodgkin lymphoma. Whole-study context: Nivolumab dosing for patients was 3 mg/kg, administered intravenously every 2 weeks.

Study results and caveats: Baseline TCR diversity was reportedly lower in newly diagnosed patients than healthy donors.

The data were produced by immunoSEQ multiplex PCR, yet TCRdb's version contains in-frame clones alone and is incomplete. The table lists 75,000 to 100,000 clones, over 70% of them singletons. The patients all showed relapse after autologous stem cell transplantation, while their brentuximab vedotin exposure varied. V was pared by 4 bases and J by 10 bases, with 6 bases of the junction left unmatched. The CDR3 sequence is 13 residues long. Germline V CDR1 and CDR2: SGHTA, FQGTGA. About this clone: Its target is unknown.

The receptor was isolated from a human donor with classical Hodgkin lymphoma. The sequences come from peripheral blood mononuclear cells (PBMCs), collected at baseline. J is TRBJ1-5 and V is TRBV7-3; the match to TRBD1 covers 8 bases. The CDR3 region has the DNA TGTGCCAGCAGCTCCCTAGCAGGGGGCCCCCAGCATTTT. It yields the protein CASSSLAGGPQHF.